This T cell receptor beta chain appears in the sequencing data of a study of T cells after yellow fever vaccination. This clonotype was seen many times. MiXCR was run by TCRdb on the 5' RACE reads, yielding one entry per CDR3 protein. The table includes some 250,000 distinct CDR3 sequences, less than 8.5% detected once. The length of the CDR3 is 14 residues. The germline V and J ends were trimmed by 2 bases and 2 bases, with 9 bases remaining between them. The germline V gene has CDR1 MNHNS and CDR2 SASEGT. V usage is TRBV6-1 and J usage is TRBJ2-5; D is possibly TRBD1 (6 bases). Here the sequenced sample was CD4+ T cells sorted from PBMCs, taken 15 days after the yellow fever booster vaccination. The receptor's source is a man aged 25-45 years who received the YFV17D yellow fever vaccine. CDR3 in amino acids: CASSESTGQETQYF. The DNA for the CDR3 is TGTGCCAGCAGTGAATCGACAGGACAAGAGACCCAGTACTTC.